Each of the 26 T cell receptor beta chains below was sequenced from the same sample in a study of shared clonotypes between healthy human individuals. Repertoires were generated with immunoSEQ multiplex PCR, while TCRdb's copy carries only in-frame clones and drops some. The table lists a few hundred thousand clones, around 67% of them singletons. The sequenced sample was memory CD4+ T cells sorted from blood. The subset is: CD45RA-negative fraction. The receptors were gathered from a man aged 30 to 45 in good health.

This clone was found a few times. This rearrangement joins TRBV11-2 to TRBJ1-3, with 9 nucleotides matching TRBD1. Germline lookup yields CDR1 SGHAT and CDR2 FQNNGV. Unmatched junction bases numbered 10, after V lost 6 bases and J lost 1 base. The CDR3 runs to 17 residues. CDR3 bases: TGTGCCAGCAGTTGGAGACAGGGGGTTTCTTCTGGAAACACCATATATTTT. Translation gives CASSWRQGVSSGNTIYF.

V is TRBV28 and J is TRBJ2-7; D gene unclear. The germline CDR1 and CDR2 sequences are MDHEN and SYDVKM. V dropped 6 bases and J dropped 1 base, with 13 bases sitting between them. The CDR3 consists of 14 residues. The CDR3 bases are TGTGCCAGCAGGTCCTCGGGCAGGTCCTACGAGCAGTACTTC. Translated: CASRSSGRSYEQYF.

CDR3 nucleotides: TGTGCCAGTAGGGGTGCGGTGAACACCGGGGAGCTGTTTTTT. It encodes CASRGAVNTGELFF. V usage is TRBV19 and J usage is TRBJ2-2; the D is unclear. CDR1 LNHDA and CDR2 SQIVND come from the germline V gene (reference sequence). Trimming removed 6 bases from V and 1 base from J, with 9 bases in between. The CDR3 covers 14 residues.

This clone was seen at least ten times. CDR3 protein: CAWSHAQGALSEAFF. Here the CDR3 DNA reads TGTGCCTGGAGCCACGCTCAGGGGGCGCTTTCTGAAGCTTTCTTT. The V gene is TRBV30, the J gene TRBJ1-1; TRBD1 aligns across 8 bases. V dropped 3 bases and J dropped 6; count of bases not matched to a gene: 12. The germline V gene encodes CDR1 GTSNPN and CDR2 SVGIG (reference sequence). The CDR3 sequence is 15 residues long.

The V call is TRBV6-1, the J call TRBJ1-2; D gene uncertain. V dropped 1 base and J dropped 8 bases, with 11 bases sitting between them. CDR3 length: 13 amino acids. Germline lookup yields CDR1 MNHNS and CDR2 SASEGT. CDR3: CASSEVQRHGYTF. Here the CDR3 DNA reads TGTGCCAGCAGTGAAGTACAGAGGCACGGCTACACCTTC.

The chain uses TRBV15 and TRBJ1-2; D is undetermined. V lost 3 bases, J lost 0 bases, and 5 bases lay in between. The CDR3 is made up of 13 amino acids. CDR1 is LNHNV and CDR2 is YYDKDF in the germline V gene (reference sequence). CDR3 protein: CATSRLTNYGYTF. CDR3 nucleotide sequence: TGTGCCACCAGCAGGTTAACTAACTATGGCTACACCTTC. Based on the CDR3 plus reference TRBV15 and TRBJ1-2, the full variable domain is DAMVIQNPRYQVTQFGKPVTLSCSQTLNHNVMYWYQQKSSQAPKLLFHYYDKDFNNEADTPDNFQSRRPNTSFCFLDIRSPGLGDTAMYLCATSRLTNYGYTFGSGTRLTVV.

V usage is TRBV28 and J usage is TRBJ2-7; D may be TRBD1 or TRBD2 (5 bases each). V lost 11 bases and J 0 bases, leaving 17 bases between the germline ends. The CDR3 consists of 14 residues. In germline, CDR1 is MDHEN, CDR2 SYDVKM. This CDR3 is CASYRAGTSYEQYF. For the CDR3, the DNA is TGTGCCTCCTATAGAGCTGGGACCTCCTACGAGCAGTACTTC.

The gene calls are TRBV28 and TRBJ1-5; D is ambiguous. Germline CDR1 MDHEN, CDR2 SYDVKM. V was trimmed by 6 bases and J by 6 bases, leaving 33 bases between them. CDR3 length: 20 amino acids. CDR3 sequence reads: CASRNKGSTFGYPESQPQHF. The CDR3, as DNA: TGTGCCAGCAGAAACAAGGGATCGACATTTGGTTATCCCGAAAGTCAGCCCCAGCATTTT.

This chain links TRBV7-2 with TRBJ2-1, with 8 positions matching TRBD2. This CDR3 spans 15 amino acids. Germline V gives CDR1 SGHTA, CDR2 FQGNSA. J gave up 3 bases and V 5 bases, and 6 bases lay outside the gene matches. The CDR3 DNA reads as TGTGCCAGCAGCCCGAATAGCGGGAACTACAATGAGCAGTTCTTC. It specifies CASSPNSGNYNEQFF.

This chain joins TRBV28 and TRBJ2-3, with 11 bases that match TRBD1. CDR1 and CDR2 from the germline V gene are MDHEN and SYDVKM. The V segment lost 3 bases and the J segment 14 bases; nucleotides outside the gene matches: 4. CDR3 size: 12 residues. The CDR3 here is CASSFSGQGVYF. The CDR3 DNA reads TGTGCCAGCAGTTTTTCGGGACAGGGGGTGTATTTT.

The chain uses TRBV11-2 and TRBJ2-7; D not certain. Per the germline V gene, CDR1 is SGHAT and CDR2 is FQNNGV. This CDR3 has 14 residues. Trimming shortened V by 3 bases and J by 2 bases, and 11 bases separated the two germline ends. Here the CDR3 reads CASSFRYGTYEQYF. The CDR3 nucleotides read TGTGCCAGCAGCTTCCGGTACGGAACCTACGAGCAGTACTTC.

The chain's CDR3 is CATQGAGSTEAFF. CDR3 in DNA: TGTGCCACTCAAGGGGCAGGGTCGACTGAAGCTTTCTTT. This chain uses TRBV27 with TRBJ1-1, with D possibly being TRBD1 (5 bases). The CDR3 totals 13 residues. Per the germline V gene, CDR1 is MNHEY and CDR2 is SMNVEV (reference sequence). Trimming cost V 10 bases and J 5 bases, with 17 bases left between them.

This clone was picked up a small number of times. The CDR3 coding sequence is TGTGCCAGCAGCTTGGCTCTGGGAGGGGTTGCCAAAAACATTCAGTACTTC. It specifies CASSLALGGVAKNIQYF. V and J are TRBV5-4 and TRBJ2-4; 7 bases align to TRBD2. CDR3 length equals 17 residues. Per the germline V gene, CDR1 is SGHNT and CDR2 is YYREEE (reference sequence). The J segment lost 1 base and the V segment lost 0 bases, leaving 7 bases of the junction unmatched.

J is TRBJ2-1 and V is TRBV28, with 11 bases lining up with TRBD2. From germline, CDR1 is MDHEN and CDR2 SYDVKM. Trimming took 2 bases from V and 5 from J; bases not matched to a gene: 11. This CDR3 contains 18 residues. In nucleotides, the CDR3 is TGTGCCAGCAGTTTACTACTAGCGGGAGCCCCCGTGAACAATGAGCAGTTCTTC. It is translated as CASSLLLAGAPVNNEQFF.

This clone was seen a single time. The chain joins TRBV19 to TRBJ2-7, with 10 nucleotides matching TRBD1. Germline V gene lookup returns CDR1 LNHDA and CDR2 SQIVND (reference sequence). The length of the CDR3 is 15 residues. The trim removed 4 bases at V and 1 base at J, leaving 4 bases unmatched. This CDR3 reads CASSRTGGLSYEQYF. The CDR3 DNA is TGTGCCAGTAGTAGGACAGGGGGACTATCCTACGAGCAGTACTTC. The whole variable domain, filled in from reference TRBV19 and TRBJ2-7, reads DGGITQSPKYLFRKEGQNVTLSCEQNLNHDAMYWYRQDPGQGLRLIYYSQIVNDFQKGDIAEGYSVSREKKESFPLTVTSAQKNPTAFYLCASSRTGGLSYEQYFGPGTRLTVT.

The chain carries TRBV27 and TRBJ1-1; D uncertain. From germline, CDR1 is MNHEY and CDR2 SMNVEV (reference sequence). V lost 0 bases, J lost 1 base, and 9 bases lay in between. This CDR3 has 15 residues. The CDR3 sequence is CASSLSGGWNTEAFF. The CDR3 nucleotides read TGTGCCAGCAGTTTATCTGGAGGGTGGAACACTGAAGCTTTCTTT.

The chain is built from TRBV6-1 and TRBJ1-1; D is uncertain. Germline V lookup: CDR1 MNHNS, CDR2 SASEGT. The CDR3 spans 14 residues. V was cut by 1 base and J by 1 base, with 7 bases left in between. Here the CDR3 DNA reads TGTGCCAGCAGTGAAGTGGCAACGAACACTGAAGCTTTCTTT. Residues: CASSEVATNTEAFF.

At least ten counts were recorded for this clone. The genes are TRBV5-6 and TRBJ2-3; D is possibly TRBD2 (6 bases). With 0 bases removed from V and 2 bases from J, the gap between germline ends came to 13 bases. The V gene's germline CDR1 is SGHDT and CDR2 YYEEEE. The CDR3 is 16 residues long. CDR3 in amino acids: CASSLEERAFTDTQYF. The CDR3 DNA sequence: TGTGCCAGCAGCTTGGAAGAGCGGGCCTTCACAGATACGCAGTATTTT.

The chain joins TRBV28 to TRBJ2-7; D perhaps matches TRBD2 (5 bases). In germline, CDR1 is MDHEN, CDR2 SYDVKM. The CDR3 sequence is 16 residues long. V lost 2 bases to trimming and J lost 5 bases, with 19 bases between them. CDR3 protein: CASSLTPVWTRDEQYF. The DNA for the CDR3 is TGTGCCAGCAGTTTAACTCCGGTTTGGACGCGGGACGAGCAGTACTTC.

The chain employs TRBV10-2 and TRBJ2-7; D unresolved. The germline gives CDR1 WSHSY, CDR2 SAAADI. V was cut by 7 bases and J by 2 bases, with 9 bases left in between. The CDR3 covers 12 residues. The CDR3 nucleotides read TGCGCCAGCAAAGCCCGGACCTACGAGCAGTACTTC. Encoded protein: CASKARTYEQYF.

CDR3 bases: TGTGCCAGCAGTGAACAGGTAGCCTCCCCTGAAGCTTTCTTT. It yields the protein CASSEQVASPEAFF. This rearrangement joins TRBV2 to TRBJ1-1; D unresolved. V dropped 2 bases and J dropped 6 bases, with 13 bases sitting between them. CDR3 length equals 14 residues. Germline CDR1 is SNHLY and CDR2 is FYNNEI.

The chain couples TRBV5-5 to TRBJ2-7; 10 bases agree with TRBD1. CDR3 length: 15 amino acids. The V and J ends lost 4 bases and 6 bases, in that order; junction bases with no gene match: 10. Germline assignment: CDR1 SGHKS and CDR2 YYEKEE (reference sequence). Here the CDR3 DNA reads TGTGCCAGCAGCAAGGTTGGGGACAGGGGTTCCGAGCAGTACTTC. Translation: CASSKVGDRGSEQYF.

The chain couples TRBV6-1 to TRBJ2-1; 8 bases agree with TRBD1. The CDR3 loop spans 16 amino acids. Germline V gene data show CDR1 as MNHNS and CDR2 as SASEGT. Losses at the gene ends were 1 base for V and 3 bases for J; bases not matched to a gene: 5. For the CDR3, the DNA is TGTGCCAGCAGTGAAGAACAGGGGGTGGTCTACAATGAGCAGTTCTTC. Its protein product is CASSEEQGVVYNEQFF.

The CDR3 nucleotides are TGCGCCAGCAGCTTGGGGGCGGTAAGATCTGCAGATACGCAGTATTTT. Amino acids: CASSLGAVRSADTQYF. V is TRBV5-1 and J is TRBJ2-3; no firm D call. This CDR3 is built from 16 residues. Trimming removed 0 bases at V and 4 bases at J, with 15 bases between. CDR1 and CDR2 from the germline V gene are SGHRS and YFSETQ.

As regards this clone: The junction does not match germline at one end; this may be a read error. The chain uses TRBV7-7 and TRBJ1-5; D perhaps matches TRBD1 (6 bases). The germline gives CDR1 SSHAT, CDR2 FNYEAQ (reference sequence). CDR3 length equals 20 residues. The CDR3 DNA reads as TGTGCTAGCAGCTCCCCGGGACACCCCAAACCACCACGACCTCATCAGCCCCAGCATTTT. It translates to CASSSPGHPKPPRPHQPQHF.

This clone came up a few times. The genes are TRBV4-3 and TRBJ1-5; TRBD1 aligns across 7 bases. V dropped 0 bases and J dropped 6; count of bases not matched to a gene: 11. This CDR3 comprises 17 residues. CDR1 LGHNA and CDR2 YSLEER come from the germline V gene. CDR3 sequence: CASSQDLGRGLSQPQHF. The CDR3 bases are TGCGCCAGCAGCCAAGATCTGGGGAGGGGGCTTAGTCAGCCCCAGCATTTT.